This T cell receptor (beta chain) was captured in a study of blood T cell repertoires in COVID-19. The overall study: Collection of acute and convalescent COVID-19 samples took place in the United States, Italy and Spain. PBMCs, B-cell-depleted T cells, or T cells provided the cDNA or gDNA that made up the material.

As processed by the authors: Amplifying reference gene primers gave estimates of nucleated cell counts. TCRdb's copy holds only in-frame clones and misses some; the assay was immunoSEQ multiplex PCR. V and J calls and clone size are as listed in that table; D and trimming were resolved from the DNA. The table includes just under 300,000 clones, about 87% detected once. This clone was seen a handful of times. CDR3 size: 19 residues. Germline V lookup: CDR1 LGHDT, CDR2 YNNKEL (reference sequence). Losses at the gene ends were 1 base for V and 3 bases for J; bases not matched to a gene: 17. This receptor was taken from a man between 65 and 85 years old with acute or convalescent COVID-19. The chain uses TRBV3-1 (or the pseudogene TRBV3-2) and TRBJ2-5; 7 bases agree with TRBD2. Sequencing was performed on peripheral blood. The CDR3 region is CASSQVAKAGYVTEETQYF. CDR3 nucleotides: TGTGCCAGCAGCCAAGTCGCGAAAGCGGGGTATGTGACGGAAGAGACCCAGTACTTC.